A selection of T cell receptor beta chains follows, all from one sample in a study of control samples from healthy donors and cancer patients. Clones were sequenced by immunoSEQ multiplex PCR, and TCRdb holds only the in-frame ones, with some missing. The table lists some 150,000 clones, 90% to 95% of them singletons, with approximately 14% in the top ten. Sample: PBMCs. Receptors were obtained from a man between 60 and 75 years old with colorectal cancer. CDR3s include the opening cysteine and the closing phenylalanine or tryptophan. Fields, in order: J gene, clone size, D gene, V gene, CDR3 DNA, CDR3 protein. D genes are given only for firm matches. Size values are once, few and many counts, or a class for expanded clones, and some rows have none.

j_call: TRBJ2-3
clone_size: NA
d_call: TRBD2
v_call: TRBV7-2
cdr3_nt: TGTGCCAGCAGCTTAGAGCTAGCGGGGACAGATACGCAGTATTTT
cdr3_aa: CASSLELAGTDTQYF

j_call: TRBJ1-6
clone_size: NA
d_call: NA
v_call: TRBV15
cdr3_nt: TGTGCCACCAGCAGAGATGGCAGGGCGGGTTCACCCCTCCACTTT
cdr3_aa: CATSRDGRAGSPLHF

j_call: TRBJ2-3
clone_size: NA
d_call: NA
v_call: TRBV30
cdr3_nt: TGTGCCTGGCGCGGGGGCGGCACAGATACGCAGTATTTT
cdr3_aa: CAWRGGGTDTQYF

j_call: TRBJ2-1
clone_size: NA
d_call: TRBD2
v_call: TRBV10-1
cdr3_nt: TGCGCCAGCAGCTACGGGACTAGCGGGACTATCTACAATGAGCAGTTCTTC
cdr3_aa: CASSYGTSGTIYNEQFF

j_call: TRBJ1-5
clone_size: NA
d_call: NA
v_call: TRBV1
cdr3_nt: TGCACCAGCAGCCAAGAAGTAAGAGGAGAATATAGCAATCAGCCCCAGCATTTT
cdr3_aa: CTSSQEVRGEYSNQPQHF

j_call: TRBJ1-6
clone_size: NA
d_call: NA
v_call: TRBV6-2/TRBV6-3
cdr3_nt: TGTGCCAGCAGTTACCATCGGGGCCAAACTGGATCCTATAATTCACCCCTCCACTTT
cdr3_aa: CASSYHRGQTGSYNSPLHF

j_call: TRBJ1-1
clone_size: NA
d_call: NA
v_call: TRBV6-6
cdr3_nt: TGTGCCAACAGTTACCGGGGTCCGAACACTGAAGCTTTCTTT
cdr3_aa: CANSYRGPNTEAFF

j_call: TRBJ1-3
clone_size: once
d_call: TRBD1
v_call: TRBV6-6
cdr3_nt: TGTGCCAGCAGTTCTGGACAGGGGCAAGTCGGAAACACCATATATTTT
cdr3_aa: CASSSGQGQVGNTIYF

j_call: TRBJ1-5
clone_size: NA
d_call: NA
v_call: TRBV2
cdr3_nt: TGTGCCAGCAGTTCGGGGCCAGATAGCAATCAGCCCCAGCATTTT
cdr3_aa: CASSSGPDSNQPQHF

j_call: TRBJ2-5
clone_size: NA
d_call: TRBD2
v_call: TRBV7-2
cdr3_nt: TGTGCCAGCAGCAGACTAGCGGGGGAGACCCAGTACTTC
cdr3_aa: CASSRLAGETQYF

j_call: TRBJ2-6
clone_size: NA
d_call: TRBD1
v_call: TRBV19
cdr3_nt: TGTGCCAGTAGTATTGGGACAGCTTCTGGGGCCAACGTCCTGACTTTC
cdr3_aa: CASSIGTASGANVLTF

j_call: TRBJ2-5
clone_size: NA
d_call: TRBD2
v_call: TRBV7-7
cdr3_nt: TGTGCCAGCAGCCCGGGGGGTGGAGAGACCCAGTACTTC
cdr3_aa: CASSPGGGETQYF

j_call: TRBJ1-1
clone_size: NA
d_call: NA
v_call: TRBV5-1
cdr3_nt: TGCGCCAGCAGCTGGCGGGACACTTCCTCTGAAGCTTTCTTT
cdr3_aa: CASSWRDTSSEAFF

j_call: TRBJ2-3
clone_size: NA
d_call: TRBD2
v_call: TRBV4-2
cdr3_nt: TGTGCCAGCAGCCAAGAACCAGCGGGGGGGCGGAAAGGGACAGATACGCAGTATTTT
cdr3_aa: CASSQEPAGGRKGTDTQYF

j_call: TRBJ1-4
clone_size: NA
d_call: TRBD1
v_call: TRBV28
cdr3_nt: TGTGCCTTGGGACAGGGGAGAGAAAAACTGTTTTTT
cdr3_aa: CALGQGREKLFF

j_call: TRBJ2-7
clone_size: NA
d_call: TRBD2
v_call: TRBV12-3/TRBV12-4
cdr3_nt: TGTGCCAGCACTAGCGGGGTTCCCCGGGAGCAGTACTTC
cdr3_aa: CASTSGVPREQYF

j_call: TRBJ2-1
clone_size: NA
d_call: TRBD1
v_call: TRBV19
cdr3_nt: TGTGCCAGTAGTCCCACAGGGGGTTTTAGCCATGAGCAGTTCTTC
cdr3_aa: CASSPTGGFSHEQFF

j_call: TRBJ2-1
clone_size: NA
d_call: TRBD2
v_call: TRBV2
cdr3_nt: TGTGCCAGCAGCGACCCTTCAGCGGGGGGCGCTTACAATGAGCAGTTCTTC
cdr3_aa: CASSDPSAGGAYNEQFF

j_call: TRBJ2-5
clone_size: NA
d_call: NA
v_call: TRBV19
cdr3_nt: TGTGCCAGTAGCCCAAGGGGGAGACAAGAGACCCAGTACTTC
cdr3_aa: CASSPRGRQETQYF

j_call: TRBJ2-7
clone_size: NA
d_call: NA
v_call: TRBV6-2/TRBV6-3
cdr3_nt: TGTGCCACCAGCCACAACCCCACTTACGAGCAGTACTTC
cdr3_aa: CATSHNPTYEQYF

j_call: TRBJ2-2
clone_size: once
d_call: NA
v_call: TRBV5-6
cdr3_nt: TGTGCCAGCAGCTTGGAGGGGAAGGGGATAGTGACCGGGGAGCTGTTTTTT
cdr3_aa: CASSLEGKGIVTGELFF

j_call: TRBJ1-1
clone_size: NA
d_call: TRBD1
v_call: TRBV11-3
cdr3_nt: TGTGCCAGCAGCATATTTCAGGGGGACCAAGCTTTCTTT
cdr3_aa: CASSIFQGDQAFF

j_call: TRBJ2-7
clone_size: NA
d_call: TRBD1
v_call: TRBV6-5
cdr3_nt: TGTGCCAGCAGTTACTCAGCCGTGGGGACAGGCTACGAGCAGTACTTC
cdr3_aa: CASSYSAVGTGYEQYF

j_call: TRBJ2-2
clone_size: NA
d_call: TRBD2
v_call: TRBV5-1
cdr3_nt: TGCGCCAGCAGCTTGCGGGGGGGCCCGTTAACCGGGGAGCTGTTTTTT
cdr3_aa: CASSLRGGPLTGELFF

j_call: TRBJ1-2
clone_size: NA
d_call: NA
v_call: TRBV18
cdr3_nt: TGTGCCAGCCTTTCTGACACGATCTATGGCTACACCTTC
cdr3_aa: CASLSDTIYGYTF

j_call: TRBJ1-2
clone_size: NA
d_call: TRBD1
v_call: TRBV30
cdr3_nt: TGTGCCTGGAGAGTTGGACAGGGGGCCTATGGCTACACCTTC
cdr3_aa: CAWRVGQGAYGYTF

j_call: TRBJ2-7
clone_size: NA
d_call: NA
v_call: TRBV6-6
cdr3_nt: TGTGCCAGCAGTTCCCCCGGCAGGACCTCCTACGAGCAGTACTTC
cdr3_aa: CASSSPGRTSYEQYF

j_call: TRBJ2-1
clone_size: NA
d_call: TRBD2
v_call: TRBV3-1/TRBV3-2
cdr3_nt: TGTGCCAGCAGCTCGGGAGGGGAGCAGTTCTTC
cdr3_aa: CASSSGGEQFF

j_call: TRBJ2-1
clone_size: NA
d_call: NA
v_call: TRBV11-2
cdr3_nt: TGTGCCAGCAGCTTAGGGGCGGGGGAGCAGTTCTTC
cdr3_aa: CASSLGAGEQFF

j_call: TRBJ1-6
clone_size: few
d_call: NA
v_call: TRBV5-1
cdr3_nt: TGCGCCAGCAGCTTGCTGGGGGGGGATTCACCCCTCCACTTT
cdr3_aa: CASSLLGGDSPLHF

j_call: TRBJ2-3
clone_size: NA
d_call: NA
v_call: TRBV3-1/TRBV3-2
cdr3_nt: TGTGCCAGCAGCCAAGATGAAGGGGGTACGCAGTATTTT
cdr3_aa: CASSQDEGGTQYF

j_call: TRBJ2-7
clone_size: NA
d_call: TRBD1
v_call: TRBV5-8
cdr3_nt: TGTGCCAGCAGCGGAGACAGGGGGCTCTACGAGCAGTACTTC
cdr3_aa: CASSGDRGLYEQYF

j_call: TRBJ2-7
clone_size: NA
d_call: TRBD1
v_call: TRBV5-4
cdr3_nt: TGTGCCAGCAGCTTACAGGGGGGTTACGAGCAGTACTTC
cdr3_aa: CASSLQGGYEQYF

j_call: TRBJ1-1
clone_size: NA
d_call: NA
v_call: TRBV5-1
cdr3_nt: TGCGCCAGCAGCTCGGGCGGGGTGAACACTGAAGCTTTCTTT
cdr3_aa: CASSSGGVNTEAFF

j_call: TRBJ1-4
clone_size: NA
d_call: NA
v_call: TRBV19
cdr3_nt: TGTGCCAGTAGTATACGAGGGTTACTCAATGAAAAACTGTTTTTT
cdr3_aa: CASSIRGLLNEKLFF

j_call: TRBJ2-7
clone_size: NA
d_call: NA
v_call: TRBV7-2
cdr3_nt: TGTGTCAGCAGCCGTCCTAGCGCAAGATACGAGCAGTACTTC
cdr3_aa: CVSSRPSARYEQYF

j_call: TRBJ1-3
clone_size: NA
d_call: NA
v_call: TRBV27
cdr3_nt: TGTGCCAGCAGCCCCTCCGGGGGCTCTGGAAACACCATATATTTT
cdr3_aa: CASSPSGGSGNTIYF

j_call: TRBJ2-6
clone_size: NA
d_call: TRBD2
v_call: TRBV6-4
cdr3_nt: TGTGCCAGCAGTGCCCGGACGGGACTATCCGGGGCCAACGTCCTGACTTTC
cdr3_aa: CASSARTGLSGANVLTF

j_call: TRBJ2-5
clone_size: NA
d_call: NA
v_call: TRBV7-9
cdr3_nt: TGTGCCAGCAGCTTAGCTGGGAAGGGGTATGTGAAAGAGACCCAGTACTTC
cdr3_aa: CASSLAGKGYVKETQYF

j_call: TRBJ2-1
clone_size: NA
d_call: TRBD1
v_call: TRBV5-1
cdr3_nt: TGCGCCAGCAGCTTGGGGGACAGGGGAAATGAGCAGTTCTTC
cdr3_aa: CASSLGDRGNEQFF

j_call: TRBJ2-7
clone_size: once
d_call: NA
v_call: TRBV19
cdr3_nt: TGTGCCAGTAGTCCTGGTACCTACGAGCAGTACTTC
cdr3_aa: CASSPGTYEQYF

j_call: TRBJ1-2
clone_size: NA
d_call: NA
v_call: TRBV7-9
cdr3_nt: TGTGCCAGCAGCTTAGGGATTCTTTATGGCTACACCTTC
cdr3_aa: CASSLGILYGYTF

j_call: TRBJ1-2
clone_size: NA
d_call: NA
v_call: TRBV30
cdr3_nt: TGTGCCTGGGGGGACACTTACCTCTATGGCTACACCTTC
cdr3_aa: CAWGDTYLYGYTF

j_call: TRBJ1-1
clone_size: NA
d_call: NA
v_call: TRBV11-3
cdr3_nt: TGTGCCAGCAGCTTAGGGGAGAACACTGAAGCTTTCTTT
cdr3_aa: CASSLGENTEAFF

j_call: TRBJ2-3
clone_size: NA
d_call: NA
v_call: TRBV5-6
cdr3_nt: TGTGCCAGCAGCGAAGCCGGGAGCACAGATACGCAGTATTTT
cdr3_aa: CASSEAGSTDTQYF

j_call: TRBJ2-7
clone_size: NA
d_call: NA
v_call: TRBV7-9
cdr3_nt: TGTGCCAGCAGCTGGGGCACGAGCTCCTACGAGCAGTACTTC
cdr3_aa: CASSWGTSSYEQYF

j_call: TRBJ2-7
clone_size: NA
d_call: NA
v_call: TRBV12-3/TRBV12-4
cdr3_nt: TGTGCCAGCAGTTTAGTCGGCGAGCAGTACTTC
cdr3_aa: CASSLVGEQYF

j_call: TRBJ1-3
clone_size: NA
d_call: TRBD1
v_call: TRBV10-3
cdr3_nt: TGTGCCACCACAGGGGCAAACTCTGGAAACACCATATATTTT
cdr3_aa: CATTGANSGNTIYF

j_call: TRBJ1-1
clone_size: few
d_call: NA
v_call: TRBV4-2
cdr3_nt: TGTGCCAGCAGCCCCAAAGTAATGAACACTGAAGCTTTCTTT
cdr3_aa: CASSPKVMNTEAFF

j_call: TRBJ2-1
clone_size: NA
d_call: NA
v_call: TRBV4-2
cdr3_nt: TGTGCCAGCAGCCAAGAAAGATCGCGTGAGCAGTTCTTC
cdr3_aa: CASSQERSREQFF

j_call: TRBJ1-2
clone_size: NA
d_call: NA
v_call: TRBV28
cdr3_nt: TGTGCCAGCAGCTTTACGAGGGTTGGCGGCTATGGCTACACCTTC
cdr3_aa: CASSFTRVGGYGYTF

j_call: TRBJ1-2
clone_size: NA
d_call: TRBD1
v_call: TRBV5-1
cdr3_nt: TGCGCCAGCAGCCTCGGGACAGCGGGGGTCCATGGCTACACCTTC
cdr3_aa: CASSLGTAGVHGYTF

j_call: TRBJ1-2
clone_size: NA
d_call: TRBD1
v_call: TRBV6-5
cdr3_nt: TGTGCCAGCAGGGAGACAGGGGTTGGCTATGGCTACACCTTC
cdr3_aa: CASRETGVGYGYTF

j_call: TRBJ1-1
clone_size: NA
d_call: NA
v_call: TRBV5-1
cdr3_nt: TGCGCCAGCAGCTTGGGTTCTGGAGGGAACACTGAAGCTTTCTTT
cdr3_aa: CASSLGSGGNTEAFF

j_call: TRBJ1-2
clone_size: NA
d_call: TRBD1
v_call: TRBV19
cdr3_nt: TGTGCCAGTAGTACCGGGGACAGGCCCTATGGCTACACCTTC
cdr3_aa: CASSTGDRPYGYTF